The 23 T cell receptor beta chains given below trace back to one sample, sequenced in a study of glioma-infiltrating T cells. The iRepertoire nested amplicon-rescue multiplex PCR amplified TCR alpha and beta CDR3s from RNA. TCRdb analysed the multiplex PCR reads with MiXCR anew, one entry per CDR3 protein. This table has 95,000 to 150,000 distinct CDR3 sequences, about 23% appearing once. Sequenced input: glioma tissue, nonneoplastic brain tissue, or PBMCs (not recorded which). These TCRs come from a human donor with low-grade glioma or glioblastoma, undergoing nonglioma brain surgery, or in good health (not recorded which).

The sample holds many counts of this clonotype. V and J are TRBV7-9 and TRBJ2-3, with 8 bases that match TRBD2. The junction had 0 bases not matched to a gene; V was cut back by 3 bases and J by 1 base. CDR3 length: 14 residues. CDR1 is SEHNR and CDR2 is FQNEAQ in the germline V gene (reference sequence). The CDR3 DNA sequence: TGTGCCAGCAGCTTGACTAGCGGCACAGATACGCAGTATTTT. It yields the protein CASSLTSGTDTQYF.

The CDR3 here is CASSPFREVQETQYF. The CDR3 DNA sequence: TGTGCCAGCTCCCCCTTTCGGGAAGTACAAGAGACCCAGTACTTC. This chain joins TRBV18 and TRBJ2-5, with D perhaps matching TRBD2 (5 bases). V gave up 6 bases and J gave up 2 bases, with 16 bases separating them. This CDR3 contains 15 residues. Looked up from germline, CDR1 is KGHSH and CDR2 is LQKENI.

On this clonotype itself: This sequence may be a read error, since a much larger clone differs from it by one base. The chain has TRBV24-1 and TRBJ2-5, with a weak D call TRBD2 (5 bases). Between the trimmed V and J ends, which lost 3 bases and 4 bases, there was a span of 17 bases. This CDR3 comprises 16 residues. CDR1 is KGHDR and CDR2 is SFDVKD in the germline V gene. Written as DNA, the CDR3 is TGTGCCACCAGTGATCATACCTTAGCGAGGCGAGAGACCCAGTACTTC. This sequence encodes CATSDHTLARRETQYF.

This clonotype was observed many times. The J gene is TRBJ1-1, the V gene TRBV6-6, with 11 bases that match TRBD1. Trimming removed 0 bases from V and 5 bases from J; junction bases left unmatched: 8. Germline CDR1 is MNHNY and CDR2 is SVGAGI (reference sequence). This CDR3 region has 17 residues. The CDR3: CASSYSFRDRGSTEAFF. In DNA form, the CDR3 reads TGTGCCAGCAGTTACTCGTTCCGGGACAGGGGGTCGACTGAAGCTTTCTTT.

There are many counts of this clonotype. The V and J genes are TRBV27 and TRBJ2-1; TRBD2 matches at 11 bases. CDR1 and CDR2 (germline): MNHEY, SMNVEV (reference sequence). The V and J ends lost 6 bases and 0 bases, in that order; junction bases with no gene match: 13. There are 19 residues in the CDR3. CDR3: CASSAGTSGYGSSYNEQFF. In nucleotides, the CDR3 is TGTGCCAGCAGCGCCGGGACTAGCGGTTATGGCAGCTCCTACAATGAGCAGTTCTTC.

Note on this clonotype: The junction differs from germline at one of its ends, possibly a read error. CDR3 region: CASGLTSGSYNEQCF. As DNA, the CDR3 is TGTGCCAGCGGCTTGACTAGCGGGAGTTACAATGAGCAGTGCTTC. The V gene is TRBV7-2, the J gene TRBJ2-1; 12 nucleotides match TRBD2. In germline, CDR1 is SGHTA, CDR2 FQGNSA. The CDR3 covers 15 residues.

The table lists this clonotype with a few counts. The genes are TRBV3-1 and TRBJ2-3; the match to TRBD1 covers 8 bases. This CDR3 is built from 16 residues. V shed 1 base and J 1 base; nucleotides not matched to a gene: 4. Per germline, CDR1 LGHDT and CDR2 YNNKEL (reference sequence). The CDR3 region has the DNA TGTGCCAGCAGCCAAGTCGCGACAGGGGGCACAGATACGCAGTATTTT. Translating gives CASSQVATGGTDTQYF.

Remarks on this clonotype: Without the conserved terminal phenylalanine or tryptophan, this CDR3 likely stems from a read error. The J gene is TRBJ1-2, the V gene TRBV5-1, with TRBD1 as a possible D gene (6 bases). The V end was cut by 0 bases, the J end by 5 bases, with 14 bases between. CDR1 is SGHRS, CDR2 YFSETQ, per germline. This CDR3 is 15 amino acids long. Written as DNA, the CDR3 is TGCGCCAGCAGCTTGGAGTCAGGGGTAGGATATGGCTACACCTCC. Translating gives CASSLESGVGYGYTS.

This clonotype was counted ten times or more. The chain links TRBV28 to TRBJ2-7, with 16 bases that match TRBD2. J lost 7 bases, V lost 5 bases, and 5 bases had no gene match. The CDR3 sequence is 15 residues long. The germline gives CDR1 MDHEN, CDR2 SYDVKM. The CDR3 DNA follows: TGTGCCAGCAGTCCCGGGACTAGCGGGAGGGGAGAGCAGTACTTC. Protein product: CASSPGTSGRGEQYF. The complete variable domain, with remaining parts taken from reference TRBV28 and TRBJ2-7, reads DVKVTQSSRYLVKRTGEKVFLECVQDMDHENMFWYRQDPGLGLRLIYFSYDVKMKEKGDIPEGYSVSREKKERFSLILESASTNQTSMYLCASSPGTSGRGEQYFGPGTRLTVT.

This clonotype was recorded at least ten times. The chain is built from TRBV18 and TRBJ2-5; 11 nucleotides align to TRBD1. The CDR3 is made up of 15 amino acids. Germline trimming cut 6 bases from V and 3 bases from J; bases unmatched to any gene: 6. Germline V gene lookup returns CDR1 KGHSH and CDR2 LQKENI. DNA of the CDR3: TGTGCCAGCTCTCCCGGGACAGGGGGGGAAGAGACCCAGTACTTC. This translates into CASSPGTGGEETQYF. Full variable domain (rest looked up from reference TRBV18 and TRBJ2-5): NAGVMQNPRHLVRRRGQEARLRCSPMKGHSHVYWYRQLPEEGLKFMVYLQKENIIDESGMPKERFSAEFPKEGPSILRIQQVVRGDSAAYFCASSPGTGGEETQYFGPGTRLLVL.

This clonotype was counted ten times or more. The CDR3 DNA reads as TGCAGTGCTTCCGGGACTAGCGAGGCCTCTGGGGCCAACGTCCTGACTTTC. This sequence encodes CSASGTSEASGANVLTF. The chain uses TRBV20-1 and TRBJ2-6; TRBD2 agrees at 10 bases. The CDR3 runs to 17 residues. J lost 0 bases, V lost 5 bases, and 7 bases had no gene match. From germline, CDR1 is DFQATT and CDR2 SNEGSKA (reference sequence).

Many counts were recorded for this clonotype. This chain joins TRBV2 and TRBJ1-2; D call uncertain. Germline CDR1 and CDR2: SNHLY and FYNNEI. The V gene lost 6 bases and the J gene lost 0 bases, with 8 bases spanning the gap. The CDR3 is 13 amino acids. CDR3 amino acids: CASRPLTNYGYTF. CDR3 DNA sequence: TGTGCCAGCAGGCCGTTGACTAACTATGGCTACACCTTC.

The chain links TRBV19 to TRBJ2-7; D might be TRBD1 (6 bases). Germline assignment: CDR1 LNHDA and CDR2 SQIVND (reference sequence). The CDR3 covers 13 residues. Trimming left V 11 bases short and J 3 bases short, with 17 bases between. CDR3 protein: CAGSTTGFYEQYF. DNA for the CDR3: TGTGCCGGTTCGACTACAGGGTTCTACGAGCAGTACTTC.

This clonotype showed up many times. V is TRBV6-8 and J is TRBJ2-7, with TRBD2 identical over 9 bases. The germline CDR1 and CDR2 sequences are MNHGY and SAAAGT. CDR3 size: 16 residues. The V gene end was trimmed by 1 base and the J gene end by 1 base; junction bases not matched to a gene: 5. The DNA of the CDR3 is TGTGCCAGCAGTTACTGGCTAGCGGGAAGTTCCTACGAGCAGTACTTC. It is translated as CASSYWLAGSSYEQYF.

CDR3: CASTTHGIYGYTF. The CDR3 DNA reads TGTGCCAGCACCACCCATGGCATCTATGGCTACACCTTC. V and J are TRBV12-3 or TRBV12-4 and TRBJ1-2; D is undetermined. V shed 7 bases and J shed 4 bases, with 13 bases lying between them. The CDR3 covers 13 residues.

This clonotype was observed a handful of times. In DNA, the CDR3 is TGTGCCAGCTCACCGATTTTTTTGGGATTGAACACTGAAGCTTTCTTT. It yields the protein CASSPIFLGLNTEAFF. This sequence joins TRBV18 and TRBJ1-1, with D uncertain. Germline V gene lookup returns CDR1 KGHSH and CDR2 LQKENI. The length of the CDR3 is 16 residues. Trimming cost V 3 bases and J 0 bases, with 14 bases left between them.

As regards this clonotype: Given a much more abundant clone one base away, this may be a read error. The chain employs TRBV2 and TRBJ1-3, with D uncertain. This CDR3 is built from 15 residues. Germline V gives CDR1 SNHLY, CDR2 FYNNEI. CDR3: CASASGRSSGNTIHF. The CDR3 coding sequence is TGTGCCAGCGCTTCTGGGCGGAGCTCTGGAAACACCATACATTTT.

This clonotype was seen at least ten times. V and J are TRBV6-2 or TRBV6-3 and TRBJ1-2; 8 nucleotides agree with TRBD1. This CDR3 comprises 13 residues. Germline values: CDR1 MNHEY, CDR2 SVGEGT. The V segment lost 2 bases and the J segment 8 bases; nucleotides outside the gene matches: 4. CDR3 bases: TGTGCCAGCAGTTACGTCGCAGGGGGCGGCTACACCTTC. This encodes CASSYVAGGGYTF.

Ten or more counts support this clonotype. The chain joins TRBV5-1 to TRBJ1-2; D not certain. V was shortened by 6 bases and J by 8 bases, with 11 bases between the two germline ends. This CDR3 region has 11 residues. Per germline, CDR1 SGHRS and CDR2 YFSETQ. The CDR3 coding sequence is TGCGCCAGCACGAGTGGCGGAGGCTACACCTTC. Encoded protein: CASTSGGGYTF.

Concerning this clonotype: This could be a read error, since a much larger clone is one nucleotide away. This chain uses TRBV5-4 with TRBJ2-2; 9 bases are shared with TRBD1. After removal of 3 bases from V and 7 bases from J, the junction contained 7 bases not matched to a gene. CDR1 and CDR2 from the germline V gene are SGHNT and YYREEE (reference sequence). The CDR3 has 15 amino acids. The CDR3 here is CASSSDRGDNGELFF. In nucleotides, the CDR3 is TGTGCCAGCAGCTCGGACAGGGGTGACAACGGGGAGCTGTTTTTT.

This clonotype has ten or more counts. The rearrangement uses TRBV3-1 and TRBJ2-3; 10 bases map to TRBD2. Trimming removed 4 bases from V and 2 bases from J; junction bases left unmatched: 6. CDR1 is LGHDT and CDR2 is YNNKEL in the germline V gene (reference sequence). The CDR3 covers 16 residues. CDR3 residues: CASSRSSGGYTDTQYF. CDR3 coding DNA: TGTGCCAGCAGCCGTTCTAGCGGGGGCTACACAGATACGCAGTATTTT.

This clonotype was seen more than once but under ten times. At one end, the junction sequence differs from germline, possibly due to a read error. This chain connects TRBV29-1 to TRBJ2-3, with TRBD1 matching 8 bases. The CDR3 runs 14 residues. Germline assignment: CDR1 SQVTM and CDR2 ANQGSEA. The CDR3 loop is CSIDRGRGTDTQYF. The CDR3 nucleotides read TGCAGCATTGACAGGGGCAGGGGCACAGATACGCAGTATTTT.

In its sample, this clonotype was seen many times. The V call is TRBV4-2, the J call TRBJ2-3; D remains ambiguous. Germline V gives CDR1 LGHNA, CDR2 YNFKEQ. The CDR3 spans 14 residues. Deletions cut 4 bases from V and 0 bases from J, with 8 bases between. CDR3: CASSRTASTDTQYF. The DNA for the CDR3 is TGTGCCAGCAGCCGCACAGCTAGCACAGATACGCAGTATTTT.